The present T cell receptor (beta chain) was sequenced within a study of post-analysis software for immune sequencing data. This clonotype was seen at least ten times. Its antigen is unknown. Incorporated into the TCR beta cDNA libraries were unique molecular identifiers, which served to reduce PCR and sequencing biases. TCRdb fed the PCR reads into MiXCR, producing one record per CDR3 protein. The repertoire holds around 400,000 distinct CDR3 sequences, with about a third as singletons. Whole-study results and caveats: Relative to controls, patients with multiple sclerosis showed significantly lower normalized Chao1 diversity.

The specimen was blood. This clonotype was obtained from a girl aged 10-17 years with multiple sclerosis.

The DNA of the CDR3 is TGCGCCAGCAGCCCGGACTTGGACGAGCAGTACTTC. Its protein is CASSPDLDEQYF. This sequence joins TRBV5-1 and TRBJ2-7, with D maybe TRBD2 (5 bases). The CDR3 spans 12 residues. Germline V gene lookup returns CDR1 SGHRS and CDR2 YFSETQ. Trimming left V 4 bases short and J 5 bases short, with 10 bases between.